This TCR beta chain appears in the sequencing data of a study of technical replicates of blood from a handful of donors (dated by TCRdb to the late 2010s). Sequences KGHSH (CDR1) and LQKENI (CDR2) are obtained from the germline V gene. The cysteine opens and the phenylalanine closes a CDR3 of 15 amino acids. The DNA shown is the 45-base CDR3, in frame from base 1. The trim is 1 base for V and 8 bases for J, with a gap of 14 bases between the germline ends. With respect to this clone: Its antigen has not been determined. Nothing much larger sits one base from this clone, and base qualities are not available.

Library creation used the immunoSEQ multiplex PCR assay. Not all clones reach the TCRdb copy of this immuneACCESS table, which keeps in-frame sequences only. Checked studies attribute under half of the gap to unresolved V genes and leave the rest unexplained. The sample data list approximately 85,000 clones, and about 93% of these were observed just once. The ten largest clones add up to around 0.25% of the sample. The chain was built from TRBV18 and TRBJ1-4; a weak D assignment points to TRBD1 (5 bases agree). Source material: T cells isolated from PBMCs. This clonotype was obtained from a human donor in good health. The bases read TGTGCCAGCTCACCACTCGACAGTTTTGGGGAAAAACTGTTTTTT. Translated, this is CASSPLDSFGEKLFF.